Listed below are T cell receptor beta chains from one sample, sequenced in a study of T-cell reconstitution after alpha-beta-depleted transplantation in children. TCRdb processed the PCR reads anew with MiXCR; each CDR3 protein has one entry. This sample carries around 500,000 distinct CDR3 sequences, 20% to 25% of them seen once, and the ten largest clones take 14%. Material: PBMCs, mostly from graft donor cells, obtained 360 days after TCRalphabeta/CD19-depleted stem cell transplant. All receptors derive from a boy under two years old who had a stem cell transplant for acute myeloid leukemia, so the T cells may come from the graft donor. Both conserved end residues are part of each CDR3. A D gene is named only where the DNA matches it firmly. Clone size is given for some rows only: seen once, a few or many times, or a class if the clone is expanded.

CDR3: CASSWDRWGDEQYF
DNA: TGTGCCAGCAGCTGGGACAGATGGGGCGACGAGCAGTACTTC
D: TRBD1
V: TRBV5-6
size: many
J: TRBJ2-7

CDR3: CSVFTGKDEQYF
DNA: TGCAGCGTTTTCACAGGGAAGGACGAGCAGTACTTC
D: -
V: TRBV29-1
size: many
J: TRBJ2-7

CDR3: CASSRRGGGGLETQYF
DNA: TGTGCCAGCAGCCGAAGAGGAGGAGGGGGTTTAGAGACCCAGTACTTC
D: -
V: TRBV7-7
size: -
J: TRBJ2-5

CDR3: CSASDAGRANEKLFF
DNA: TGCAGTGCTAGTGATGCCGGGAGGGCGAATGAAAAACTGTTTTTT
D: -
V: TRBV20-1
size: -
J: TRBJ1-4

CDR3: CATSRTGKSGELFF
DNA: TGTGCCACCAGTAGAACAGGGAAGTCCGGGGAGCTGTTTTTT
D: -
V: TRBV15
size: many
J: TRBJ2-2

CDR3: CASRLWTGDDYGYTF
DNA: TGTGCCAGCAGGCTTTGGACAGGGGATGACTATGGCTACACCTTC
D: TRBD1
V: TRBV27
size: -
J: TRBJ1-2

CDR3: CASSVGGSNNEQFF
DNA: TGTGCCAGCAGCGTAGGGGGCTCCAACAATGAGCAGTTCTTC
D: -
V: TRBV9
size: -
J: TRBJ2-1

CDR3: CASSPQLAGDDREQYF
DNA: TGTGCCAGCAGCCCTCAACTAGCGGGGGATGATAGAGAGCAGTACTTC
D: TRBD2
V: TRBV7-2
size: many
J: TRBJ2-7

CDR3: CASSADSLNTEAFF
DNA: TGTGCCAGCAGCGCGGACAGTCTGAACACTGAAGCTTTCTTT
D: -
V: TRBV9
size: -
J: TRBJ1-1

CDR3: CSGGMSNTQYF
DNA: TGCAGCGGAGGGATGTCAAATACGCAGTATTTT
D: -
V: TRBV29-1
size: -
J: TRBJ2-3

CDR3: CASSPKGNYNEQFF
DNA: TGTGCCAGCAGCCCCAAGGGGAACTACAATGAGCAGTTCTTC
D: -
V: TRBV12-3/TRBV12-4
size: many
J: TRBJ2-1

CDR3: CASSSVRGGAPYEQYF
DNA: TGTGCCAGCAGTTCCGTCCGCGGCGGGGCCCCCTACGAGCAGTACTTC
D: -
V: TRBV12-3/TRBV12-4
size: -
J: TRBJ2-7

CDR3: CASSRSQVPKNIQYF
DNA: TGTGCCAGCAGCCGTTCTCAAGTTCCCAAAAACATTCAGTACTTC
D: -
V: TRBV7-2
size: -
J: TRBJ2-4

CDR3: CASSLDRAARDNEQFF
DNA: TGTGCCAGCAGCTTGGATAGGGCGGCCAGGGACAATGAGCAGTTCTTC
D: -
V: TRBV5-8
size: many
J: TRBJ2-1